The sequence of this T cell receptor beta chain was determined in a study of identical twins. Broader study findings: Analyses of zero insertions could be partly confounded by invariant MAIT and iNKT cells. Fewer insertions marked abundant cord blood beta clonotypes; young adult naive trended weakly, memory not at all.

TCRdb re-derived calls from the 5' RACE reads in MiXCR, one entry per CDR3 protein. Altogether approximately 410,000 distinct CDR3 sequences are present, about 18% being singletons, with the ten largest covering more than 10%. A few counts support this clonotype. The antigen is not known. V was pared by 6 bases and J by 3 bases, with 14 bases between. This CDR3 is built from 15 residues. This chain uses TRBV12-3 or TRBV12-4 with TRBJ2-2; D is uncertain. The sequence derives from a man in his forties or fifties in good health. The sequenced material came from naive T cells sorted from blood. CDR3 bases: TGTGCCAGCAGACTAATAGGCGGTTACACCGGGGAGCTGTTTTTT. Translated, it gives CASRLIGGYTGELFF.